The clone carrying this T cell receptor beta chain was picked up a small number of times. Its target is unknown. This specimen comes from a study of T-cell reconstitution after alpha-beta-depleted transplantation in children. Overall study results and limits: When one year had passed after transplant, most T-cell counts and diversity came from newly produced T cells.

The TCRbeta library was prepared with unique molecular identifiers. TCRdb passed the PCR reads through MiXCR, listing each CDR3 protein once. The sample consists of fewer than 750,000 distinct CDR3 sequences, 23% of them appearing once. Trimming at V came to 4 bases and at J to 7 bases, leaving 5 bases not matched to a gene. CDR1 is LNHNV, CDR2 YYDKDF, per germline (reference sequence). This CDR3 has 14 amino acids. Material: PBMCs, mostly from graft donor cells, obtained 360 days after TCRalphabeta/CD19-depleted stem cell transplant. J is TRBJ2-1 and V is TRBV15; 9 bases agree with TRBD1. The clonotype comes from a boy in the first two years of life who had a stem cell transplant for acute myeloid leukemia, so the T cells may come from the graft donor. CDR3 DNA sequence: TGTGCCACCAGCATAAGGACAGGGGTGAATGAGCAGTTCTTC. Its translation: CATSIRTGVNEQFF.